This entry is about one TCR beta chain. Antigen: not known. This entry comes from a study of cytomegalovirus exposure and HLA in healthy donors. Whole-study findings and limits: Immune exposure information available was restricted to CMV serostatus.

Looked up from germline, CDR1 is MDHEN and CDR2 is SYDVKM. The CDR3 sequence is 16 residues long. Trimming took off 8 bases at V and 0 bases at J, with 17 bases between the two ends. 13 Jbeta primers and 60 Vbeta primers were used for the PCR. In the source study's methods: Tens of millions of unique TCR beta chains, roughly 10 million shared, were counted in a later analysis. The table came from immunoSEQ multiplex PCR; TCRdb's copy has only in-frame clones and leaves some out. V and J calls and clone size are those listed in that table; D and trimming were worked out from the DNA. Here the sample spans some 110,000 clones, almost 70% being singletons.

V usage is TRBV28 and J usage is TRBJ1-3; D gene uncertain. The source is a young man in good health and CMV-seronegative. The source material was PBMCs. The CDR3 sequence is CASRPHSASSGNTIYF. For the CDR3, the DNA is TGTGCCAGCCGCCCCCATTCAGCGAGCTCTGGAAACACCATATATTTT. Full variable domain (rest looked up from reference TRBV28 and TRBJ1-3): DVKVTQSSRYLVKRTGEKVFLECVQDMDHENMFWYRQDPGLGLRLIYFSYDVKMKEKGDIPEGYSVSREKKERFSLILESASTNQTSMYLCASRPHSASSGNTIYFGEGSWLTVV.